The 11 T cell receptor beta chains reported below all come from one sample, sequenced in a study of breast tumors, draining lymph nodes, adjacent tissues. TCRdb independently ran MiXCR on the multiplex PCR reads; one entry per CDR3 protein. The data hold about 130,000 distinct CDR3 sequences, with 20% to 25% observed a single time. Axillary draining lymph nodes of breast cancer patients supplied the node samples. Sequences were obtained from axillary lymph node tissue. The receptors were sampled from a female donor with breast cancer. Some clones in this sample may be carry-over from other donors' samples.

In the case of this clonotype: Mismatch with germline at one junction end may stem from a read error. This chain links TRBV5-1 with TRBJ1-4; 8 bases map to TRBD1. The CDR3 has 14 amino acids. Germline-derived CDR1 and CDR2 are SGHRS and YFSETQ. The CDR3 sequence: CASSSTDRVERLFF. In DNA, the CDR3 is TGCGCCAGCAGCTCGACGGACAGGGTTGAAAGACTGTTTTTC.

CDR3 region: CASSLFSTGWKLFF. The CDR3 DNA reads as TGTGCCAGCAGTTTATTTTCTACAGGGTGGAAACTGTTTTTT. This chain links TRBV28 with TRBJ1-4, with D tentatively TRBD1 (6 bases). This CDR3 is built from 14 residues. Trimming cost V 1 base and J 11 bases, with 14 bases left between them. Germline CDR1 MDHEN, CDR2 SYDVKM.

This clonotype was observed many times. V gene TRBV13 combines with J gene TRBJ2-1; 11 bases match TRBD2. Germline assignment: CDR1 PRHDT and CDR2 FYEKMQ (reference sequence). V lost 5 bases to trimming and J lost 9 bases; unmatched junction nucleotides: 9. The CDR3 covers 15 residues. As DNA, the CDR3 is TGTGCCAGCAGCCCCGGGACTAGCGGCAGTGGTGAGCAGTTCTTC. This gives the protein CASSPGTSGSGEQFF.

This chain links TRBV20-1 with TRBJ2-1; 7 positions match TRBD2. CDR3 length: 14 residues. Germline lookup yields CDR1 DFQATT and CDR2 SNEGSKA (reference sequence). Losses at the gene ends were 4 bases for V and 0 bases for J; bases not matched to a gene: 3. CDR3 coding DNA: TGCAGTGCTAAAGGCGGGAGCTCCTACAATGAGCAGTTCTTC. Translating gives CSAKGGSSYNEQFF.

This clonotype appeared many times. The chain is built from TRBV4-1 and TRBJ1-4, with a possible D match to TRBD1 (6 bases). CDR1 is MGHRA and CDR2 is YSYEKL in the germline V gene. This CDR3 is 14 amino acids long. Trimming shortened V by 1 base and J by 7 bases, and 10 bases separated the two germline ends. In DNA form, the CDR3 reads TGCGCCAGCAGCCAAGTAGGGGGGGGTGAAAAACTGTTTTTT. The encoded protein is CASSQVGGGEKLFF.

This clonotype has a count of ten or more. This chain joins TRBV12-3 or TRBV12-4 and TRBJ1-2; weak D call: TRBD1 (5 bases). The CDR3 loop spans 15 amino acids. V was trimmed by 3 bases and J by 3 bases, leaving 14 bases between them. The CDR3 DNA is TGTGCCAGCAGTTTGTCAGGGAGGGCGGACTATGGCTACACCTTC. This translates into CASSLSGRADYGYTF.

There are a few counts of this clonotype. The chain uses TRBV6-1 and TRBJ2-5; 10 bases are shared with TRBD2. J gave up 5 bases and V 5 bases, and 5 bases lay outside the gene matches. CDR1 and CDR2 (germline): MNHNS, SASEGT. The CDR3 contains 14 residues. For the CDR3, the DNA is TGTGCCAGCAGTCCTCTAGCGGGAGTTGAGACCCAGTACTTC. Protein: CASSPLAGVETQYF.

A word on this clonotype: One base away lies a much larger clone, so this may be a sequencing read error. J is TRBJ2-2 and V is TRBV7-3, with D perhaps matching TRBD1 or TRBD2 (5 bases each). The germline V gene has CDR1 SGHTA and CDR2 FQGTGA. This CDR3 has 14 amino acids. V shed 9 bases and J shed 4 bases, with 15 bases lying between them. The CDR3 DNA sequence: TGTGCCAGTACGGGGCAGACGAGCACCGGGGAGCTGTTTTTT. Translating gives CASTGQTSTGELFF.

This clonotype has at least ten counts. This rearrangement joins TRBV6-1 to TRBJ1-3, with D unclear. This CDR3 has 11 residues. The germline V gene has CDR1 MNHNS and CDR2 SASEGT. V lost 6 bases and J lost 4, with 4 bases in between. DNA of the CDR3: TGTGCCAGCAGGGTCGGAAACACCATATATTTT. Protein: CASRVGNTIYF.

This clonotype was detected ten times or more. The chain links TRBV30 to TRBJ2-5, with a weak D call TRBD2 (5 bases). Germline V gene data show CDR1 as GTSNPN and CDR2 as SVGIG (reference sequence). V was pared by 1 base and J by 2 bases, with 14 bases between. CDR3 length equals 15 residues. As DNA, the CDR3 is TGTGCCTGGAGTGCATTCAGCGGAGTACAAGAGACCCAGTACTTC. Protein: CAWSAFSGVQETQYF.

The table lists this clonotype with many counts. The chain links TRBV5-1 to TRBJ2-1; D is possibly TRBD1 (5 bases). This CDR3 has 15 residues. CDR1 and CDR2 (germline): SGHRS, YFSETQ. The ends were cut back, 5 bases at V and 7 bases at J, with 19 bases in the middle. CDR3 sequence (DNA): TGCGCCAGCAGAGAAGGGCCAGGGTCGGAGAATGAGCAGTTCTTC. This translates into CASREGPGSENEQFF.